This TCR beta chain originates from a study of blood T cell repertoires in COVID-19. Turning to the study itself: COVID-19 samples, acute and convalescent, were from the United States, Italy and Spain. From T cells, B-cell-depleted T cells, or PBMCs came the material, which was cDNA or gDNA.

The length of the CDR3 is 14 residues. The V gene's germline CDR1 is MNHNY and CDR2 SVGAGI (reference sequence). The V end lost 2 bases, the J end lost 9 bases, and 11 bases lay between the germline ends. Authors' data handling: It was from reference gene primer amplification that nucleated cell counts were estimated. The method was immunoSEQ multiplex PCR; TCRdb's version includes in-frame clones alone and lacks a portion of them. V, J and clone size reflect that table, while D and trimming were determined from the DNA. Among fewer than 200,000 clones listed, over 75% were seen once. The sample was peripheral blood. The sequence was obtained from an elderly woman with acute or convalescent COVID-19. This chain links TRBV6-6 with TRBJ1-6, with D unclear. This CDR3 is CASSYAGSGSPLHF. The CDR3 DNA is TGTGCCAGCAGTTACGCGGGGAGCGGTTCACCCCTCCACTTT.